This T cell receptor beta chain was obtained from a study of blood T cells in healthy people across ages. The germline CDR1 and CDR2 sequences are DFQATT and SNEGSKA (reference sequence). Between the trimmed V and J ends, which lost 6 bases and 2 bases, there was a span of 13 bases. The CDR3 is 13 residues long. Using a J-beta primer mix together with a sample-barcoded 5' primer, a second PCR was run for about 6 to 12 cycles. Each sample yielded at least 3 million CDR3-containing paired-end reads. TCRdb reprocessed the 5' RACE reads with MiXCR, giving one entry per CDR3 protein. Found here are approximately 900,000 distinct CDR3 sequences, 25% to 30% of them singletons; the top ten hold roughly a tenth. These same records also appear under a second study, on T cells of mothers and their children. That study adds: Nine systemically healthy Caucasian donors: three mothers, six children.

Sequencing was done on a sample of blood. The clonotype was recovered from a woman aged 40-49 years in good health. The genes are TRBV20-1 and TRBJ1-2; possibly TRBD1 for D (5 bases). The CDR3 sequence is CSALGTANYGYTF. CDR3 sequence (DNA): TGCAGTGCGCTTGGGACGGCGAACTATGGCTACACCTTC.